The 30 T cell receptor beta chains below all came from one sample that was sequenced in a study of response to subunit inactivated influenza vaccine (dated by TCRdb to the late 2010s). Receptors were amplified or captured by RT-PCR. The instrument was an Illumina HiSeq 2500. TCRdb trimmed the raw reads at Q25, called clones with MiXCR and kept productive beta chains. Rows matching on CDR3 protein sequence are summarized as one entry with the most common DNA and genes. This sample lists fewer than 200,000 distinct CDR3 sequences; approximately 9.2% were detected once. Approximately 10% of the sample is in the top ten clones. The sequencing here drew on non-naive T cells sorted from PBMCs, taken on the day of vaccination. The cell subset or site label of this sample denotes: memory T cell fraction. The origin of the receptors is a man aged 50-59 years who received an inactivated influenza vaccine. Donor details come from another sample of the same person, matched by shared clones.

This clonotype has ten or more counts. V and J are TRBV24-1 and TRBJ2-1; 10 bases are shared with TRBD1. The CDR3 is 13 residues long. Trimming removed 0 bases from V and 14 bases from J; junction bases left unmatched: 3. Germline V CDR1 and CDR2: KGHDR, SFDVKD. CDR3: CATSDLATGGEFF. CDR3 in DNA: TGTGCCACCAGTGATTTGGCGACAGGGGGCGAGTTCTTC.

This sequence joins TRBV6-1 and TRBJ1-4; D call uncertain. The CDR3 contains 13 residues. V was trimmed by 3 bases and J by 6 bases, leaving 8 bases between them. Germline CDR1 reads MNHNS; CDR2 reads SASEGT. The CDR3 here is CASSDVLDEKLFF. DNA for the CDR3: TGTGCCAGCAGTGACGTATTGGATGAAAAACTGTTTTTT.

This clonotype was detected only a few times. V usage is TRBV12-3 or TRBV12-4 and J usage is TRBJ2-1; possibly TRBD2 for D (7 bases). The CDR3 contains 15 residues. The V and J ends lost 6 bases and 3 bases respectively, with 15 bases between them. For the CDR3, the DNA is TGTGCCAGCAGCCGGGGGCGGGGGCTCTACAATGAGCAGTTCTTC. Its protein product is CASSRGRGLYNEQFF.

The sample holds many counts of this clonotype. V gene TRBV28 combines with J gene TRBJ2-3; 10 bases are shared with TRBD2. The germline gives CDR1 MDHEN, CDR2 SYDVKM. J gave up 3 bases and V 7 bases, and 10 bases lay outside the gene matches. The CDR3 spans 16 residues. The CDR3 DNA is TGTGCCAGCAAACGTCTAGCGGGAGTGGGGACAGATACGCAGTATTTT. Amino acids: CASKRLAGVGTDTQYF.

This clonotype has ten or more counts. The gene calls are TRBV7-9 and TRBJ1-2, with D perhaps matching TRBD1 (5 bases). Germline V lookup: CDR1 SEHNR, CDR2 FQNEAQ (reference sequence). Deletions cut 1 base from V and 6 bases from J, with 21 bases between. The CDR3 covers 17 residues. CDR3 region: CASSLVKTVGKFDGYTF. The DNA of the CDR3 is TGTGCCAGCAGCTTAGTTAAGACAGTAGGCAAATTCGATGGCTACACCTTC.

The chain has TRBV6-2 or TRBV6-3 and TRBJ2-3; D is possibly TRBD2 (5 bases). The germline V gene has CDR1 MNHEY and CDR2 SVGEGT. CDR3 length: 14 residues. The V end was cut by 0 bases, the J end by 4 bases, with 8 bases between. The CDR3 loop reads CASSYSGSPDTQYF. DNA of the CDR3: TGTGCCAGCAGTTACTCAGGGAGCCCAGATACGCAGTATTTT.

This clonotype was observed a few times. The rearrangement joins TRBV2 to TRBJ1-6; the D gene is possibly TRBD1 (6 bases). The CDR3 covers 14 residues. Per the germline V gene, CDR1 is SNHLY and CDR2 is FYNNEI. Trimming left V 6 bases short and J 6 bases short, with 12 bases between. The CDR3, as DNA: TGTGCCAGCAGAAAGACAGGTTTTAATTCACCCCTCCACTTT. This codes for CASRKTGFNSPLHF.

This clonotype was detected many times. The chain uses TRBV5-1 and TRBJ1-4; TRBD1 is a possible D gene (5 bases). In germline, CDR1 is SGHRS, CDR2 YFSETQ. The V gene lost 2 bases and the J gene lost 2 bases, with 13 bases spanning the gap. The CDR3 contains 16 residues. Written as DNA, the CDR3 is TGCGCCAGCAGCTTCCTGGGGCGAGGGACTAATGAAAAACTGTTTTTT. Residues: CASSFLGRGTNEKLFF.

The chain employs TRBV7-8 and TRBJ2-3; tentative D call: TRBD2 (7 bases). This CDR3 contains 16 residues. V was shortened by 5 bases and J by 2 bases, with 17 bases between the two germline ends. Germline V lookup: CDR1 SGHVS, CDR2 FQNEAQ. The CDR3 DNA sequence: TGTGCCAGCAGCCCCACTAGGGGGGGTTTCACAGATACGCAGTATTTT. Its protein is CASSPTRGGFTDTQYF.

This clonotype was counted between two and nine times. The chain carries TRBV10-3 and TRBJ2-7; D may be TRBD1 or TRBD2 (5 bases each). Germline loops: CDR1 ENHRY, CDR2 SYGVKD. The ends were cut back, 4 bases at V and 0 bases at J, with 10 bases in the middle. The CDR3 extends over 14 amino acids. The chain's CDR3 is CAISGAGSSYEQYF. Here the CDR3 DNA reads TGTGCCATCAGTGGGGCAGGGAGCTCCTACGAGCAGTACTTC.

The chain links TRBV5-1 to TRBJ1-2; D is uncertain. The CDR3 length is 15 residues. Germline CDR1 and CDR2: SGHRS and YFSETQ. Trimming removed 1 base at V and 6 bases at J, with 16 bases between. CDR3: CASSLQPASQDGYTF. Written as DNA, the CDR3 is TGCGCCAGCAGCTTGCAACCGGCCTCCCAGGATGGCTACACCTTC.

The chain combines TRBV12-3 or TRBV12-4 with TRBJ2-5; D not resolved. V was trimmed by 3 bases and J by 1 base, leaving 6 bases between them. This CDR3 region has 13 residues. The CDR3 here is CASSFQTQETQYF. The CDR3 nucleotides are TGTGCCAGCAGTTTCCAGACCCAAGAGACCCAGTACTTC.

This clonotype occurred a few times. The CDR3 region is CASSDSSGGSAEAFF. In DNA, the CDR3 is TGTGCCAGCAGTGATTCGTCAGGGGGCTCCGCTGAAGCTTTCTTT. This chain joins TRBV2 and TRBJ1-1; 8 bases are a match to TRBD1. From germline, CDR1 is SNHLY and CDR2 FYNNEI. The CDR3 covers 15 residues. Trimming cost V 3 bases and J 6 bases; bases outside gene matches: 9.

This clonotype was counted only a few times. The V and J genes are TRBV5-1 and TRBJ2-5; 7 bases line up with TRBD1. This CDR3 region has 14 residues. Germline loops: CDR1 SGHRS, CDR2 YFSETQ. J was trimmed by 2 bases and V by 4 bases; bases with no gene match: 5. CDR3 in amino acids: CASSGGQPQETQYF. DNA of the CDR3: TGCGCCAGCAGCGGGGGACAGCCTCAAGAGACCCAGTACTTC.

This clonotype has more than one count but fewer than ten. J is TRBJ1-5 and V is TRBV28; 7 bases are a match to TRBD1. This CDR3 is 17 amino acids long. Germline values: CDR1 MDHEN, CDR2 SYDVKM. V lost 6 bases and J lost 6; bases outside the gene matches: 17. In nucleotides, the CDR3 is TGTGCCAGCAGCCCGGGAAGGACAGGTTTGGTGAGTCAGCCCCAGCATTTT. This gives the protein CASSPGRTGLVSQPQHF.

V usage is TRBV7-2 and J usage is TRBJ2-7, with D unclear. V gave up 5 bases and J gave up 2 bases, with 10 bases separating them. The CDR3 runs to 13 residues. Germline CDR1 SGHTA, CDR2 FQGNSA. The CDR3 sequence is CASSPHMAYEQYF. The DNA of the CDR3 is TGTGCCAGCAGCCCACACATGGCCTACGAGCAGTACTTC.

This clonotype was recorded at least ten times. The genes are TRBV5-1 and TRBJ1-1; D might be TRBD1 (5 bases). With 3 bases removed from V and 1 base from J, the gap between germline ends came to 13 bases. The CDR3 runs to 15 residues. Germline CDR1 and CDR2: SGHRS and YFSETQ. The CDR3 DNA reads as TGCGCCAGCAGCTACGACGGGACGTGGAACACTGAAGCTTTCTTT. Translation: CASSYDGTWNTEAFF.

In its sample, this clonotype was seen many times. The gene calls are TRBV7-8 and TRBJ2-7; D possibly corresponds to TRBD1 (6 bases). Germline CDR1 SGHVS, CDR2 FQNEAQ. The V end lost 4 bases, the J end lost 2 bases, and 12 bases lay between the germline ends. The CDR3 runs 14 residues. CDR3 residues: CASSSYRVTYEQYF. As DNA, the CDR3 is TGTGCCAGCAGCTCGTACAGGGTCACCTACGAGCAGTACTTC.

This clonotype was recorded many times. This chain connects TRBV13 to TRBJ2-3; D is perhaps TRBD1 (5 bases). This CDR3 is 13 amino acids long. Trimming left V 5 bases short and J 2 bases short, with 8 bases between. The germline gives CDR1 PRHDT, CDR2 FYEKMQ (reference sequence). The CDR3 nucleotides are TGTGCCAGCAGCAAAGGGGCCACAGATACGCAGTATTTT. Translation: CASSKGATDTQYF.

This clonotype was picked up many times. The chain joins TRBV11-1 to TRBJ2-3; no reliable D call. The CDR3 sequence is 13 residues long. Germline V gene lookup returns CDR1 SGHAT and CDR2 FQDESV (reference sequence). Trimming cost V 5 bases and J 2 bases, with 8 bases left between them. In nucleotides, the CDR3 is TGTGCCAGCAGCATACGATTCACAGATACGCAGTATTTT. Its protein is CASSIRFTDTQYF.

This clonotype showed up just a few times. This chain joins TRBV6-2 or TRBV6-3 and TRBJ2-5, with TRBD2 matching 12 bases. This CDR3 has 15 amino acids. The trim removed 6 bases at V and 0 bases at J, leaving 2 bases unmatched. Germline lookup yields CDR1 MNHEY and CDR2 SVGEGT. The CDR3 region has the DNA TGTGCCAGCAGAACTAGCGGGGGGTACCAAGAGACCCAGTACTTC. Its protein product is CASRTSGGYQETQYF.

This clonotype has more than one count but fewer than ten. V and J are TRBV7-2 and TRBJ2-5; maybe TRBD2 (5 bases). Germline lookup yields CDR1 SGHTA and CDR2 FQGNSA. This CDR3 has 12 amino acids. Trimming pared 1 base from V and 11 bases from J, leaving 11 bases between. CDR3 sequence reads: CASSLDRREQYF. The CDR3 DNA is TGTGCCAGCAGCTTAGACCGACGGGAACAGTACTTC. The whole variable domain, filled in from reference TRBV7-2 and TRBJ2-5, reads GAGVSQSPSNKVTEKGKDVELRCDPISGHTALYWYRQSLGQGLEFLIYFQGNSAPDKSGLPSDRFSAERTGGSVSTLTIQRTQQEDSAVYLCASSLDRREQYFGPGTRLLVL.

The sample holds many counts of this clonotype. The V gene is TRBV11-2, the J gene TRBJ2-3; 8 positions match TRBD2. V shed 0 bases, J shed 2 bases, and the junction held 7 bases outside the gene matches. The CDR3 totals 17 residues. Germline assignment: CDR1 SGHAT and CDR2 FQNNGV. CDR3 region: CASSLDGLAPITDTQYF. In DNA form, the CDR3 reads TGTGCCAGCAGCTTAGACGGACTAGCACCCATCACAGATACGCAGTATTTT.

A remark on this clonotype: This CDR3 fails to terminate in the conserved phenylalanine or tryptophan, so it likely reflects a read error. In DNA, the CDR3 is TGTGCCATCAGTGAGGGGGGATTATACACTGAAGCTTTCGTT. This encodes CAISEGGLYTEAFV. The chain joins TRBV10-3 to TRBJ1-1; D may be TRBD1 (5 bases). This CDR3 comprises 14 residues. Germline lookup yields CDR1 ENHRY and CDR2 SYGVKD. Trimming removed 2 bases at V and 3 bases at J, with 10 bases between.

The chain employs TRBV4-3 and TRBJ2-7, with D perhaps TRBD1 (6 bases). Germline values: CDR1 LGHNA, CDR2 YSLEER. There are 15 residues in the CDR3. V was pared by 4 bases and J by 6 bases, with 19 bases between. CDR3 sequence reads: CASSPRHRDTVEQYF. The CDR3 DNA reads TGCGCCAGCAGCCCCCGACACAGGGATACGGTCGAGCAGTACTTC.

The CDR3 bases are TGCAGTGCTAGAGATACAGGAATACAGTTCTTC. This gives the protein CSARDTGIQFF. The V and J genes are TRBV20-1 and TRBJ2-1; tentatively, D is TRBD1 (5 bases). With 0 bases removed from V and 13 bases from J, the gap between germline ends came to 10 bases. CDR3 length: 11 residues. Germline assignment: CDR1 DFQATT and CDR2 SNEGSKA (reference sequence).

This clonotype was seen ten or more times. V is TRBV10-3 and J is TRBJ1-6, with D possibly being TRBD1 (5 bases). V was trimmed by 1 base and J by 10 bases, leaving 14 bases between them. The CDR3 contains 15 residues. The germline gives CDR1 ENHRY, CDR2 SYGVKD. For the CDR3, the DNA is TGTGCCATCAGTGAGTTTTCAGGGCGAGGGTCACCCCTCCACTTT. Its protein product is CAISEFSGRGSPLHF.

The gene calls are TRBV9 and TRBJ1-2, with 11 bases lining up with TRBD1. The germline CDR1 and CDR2 sequences are SGDLS and YYNGEE. Trimming took 4 bases from V and 7 from J; bases not matched to a gene: 9. This CDR3 contains 15 residues. As DNA, the CDR3 is TGTGCCAGCAGCTCAAGGACAGGGGGCTTTGGTGGCTACACCTTC. As protein: CASSSRTGGFGGYTF.

This clonotype was recorded a few times. The chain combines TRBV7-3 with TRBJ2-7; 7 positions agree with TRBD1. Germline V gives CDR1 SGHTA, CDR2 FQGTGA. V lost 5 bases, J lost 1 base, and 2 bases stayed unmatched. The CDR3 is made up of 13 amino acids. The CDR3 coding sequence is TGTGCCAGCAGCCAGGGACAGTCCTACGAGCAGTACTTC. Translation: CASSQGQSYEQYF.

The J gene is TRBJ2-1, the V gene TRBV9; D is possibly TRBD2 (6 bases). The germline V and J ends were trimmed by 2 bases and 6 bases, with 12 bases remaining between them. The CDR3 runs 14 residues. Germline CDR1 is SGDLS and CDR2 is YYNGEE. The CDR3, as DNA: TGTGCCAGCAGCGTTAGCGGAACCCTCAATGAGCAGTTCTTC. This codes for CASSVSGTLNEQFF. Using reference TRBV9 and TRBJ2-1 for the parts outside the CDR3, the full variable domain is DSGVTQTPKHLITATGQRVTLRCSPRSGDLSVYWYQQSLDQGLQFLIQYYNGEERAKGNILERFSAQQFPDLHSELNLSSLELGDSALYFCASSVSGTLNEQFFGPGTRLTVL.